This T cell receptor beta chain originates from a study of T cells in Graves' hyperthyroidism and ophthalmopathy. This clonotype was seen only a few times. CDR1 and CDR2 from the germline V gene are LGHNT and FRNRAP. The CDR3 runs to 16 residues. Unmatched junction bases numbered 12, after V lost 5 bases and J lost 7 bases. TCR beta CDR3 regions were amplified from RNA. A first-round RT-PCR of the TCR CDR3 used the HTBI primer set. TCRdb reprocessed the multiplex PCR reads with MiXCR, giving one entry per CDR3 protein. Of about 420,000 distinct CDR3 sequences in the sample, 15% to 18% were seen once. The genes are TRBV12-5 and TRBJ1-4; 8 positions agree with TRBD1. The clonotype originates from a woman aged 18-29 years with Graves' hyperthyroidism. Material for sequencing was blood. The CDR3 is CASGLHPGGGGEKLFF. The CDR3, as DNA: TGTGCTAGTGGTCTCCACCCAGGGGGCGGCGGTGAAAAACTGTTTTTT.